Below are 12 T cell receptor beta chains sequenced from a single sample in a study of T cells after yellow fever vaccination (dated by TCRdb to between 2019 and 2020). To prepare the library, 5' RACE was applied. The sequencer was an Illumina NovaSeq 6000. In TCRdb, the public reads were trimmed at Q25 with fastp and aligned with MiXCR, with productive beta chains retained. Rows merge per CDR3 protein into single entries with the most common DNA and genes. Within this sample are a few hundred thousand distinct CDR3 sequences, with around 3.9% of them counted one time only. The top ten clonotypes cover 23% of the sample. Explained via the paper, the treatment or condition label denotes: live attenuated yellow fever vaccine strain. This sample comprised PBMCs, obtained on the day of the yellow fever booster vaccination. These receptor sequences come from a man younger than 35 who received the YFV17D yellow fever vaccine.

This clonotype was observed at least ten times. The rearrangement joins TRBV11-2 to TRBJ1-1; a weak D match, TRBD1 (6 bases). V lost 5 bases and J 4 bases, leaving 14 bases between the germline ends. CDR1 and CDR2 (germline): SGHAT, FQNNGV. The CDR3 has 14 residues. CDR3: CASSPWGAPTEAFF. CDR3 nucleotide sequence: TGTGCCAGCAGCCCCTGGGGGGCGCCCACTGAAGCTTTCTTT.

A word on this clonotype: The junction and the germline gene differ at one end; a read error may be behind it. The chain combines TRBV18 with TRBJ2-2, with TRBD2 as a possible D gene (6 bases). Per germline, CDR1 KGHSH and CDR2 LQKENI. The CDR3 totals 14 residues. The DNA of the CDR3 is TGTGCCAGCTCCCCCCAGGCCCACACCGGGGAGGTGTTTTTT. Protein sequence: CASSPQAHTGEVFF.

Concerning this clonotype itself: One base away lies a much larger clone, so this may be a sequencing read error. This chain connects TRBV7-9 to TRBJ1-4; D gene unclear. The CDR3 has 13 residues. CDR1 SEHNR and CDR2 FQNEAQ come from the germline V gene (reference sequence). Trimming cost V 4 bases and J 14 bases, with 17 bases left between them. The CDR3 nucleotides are TGTGCCAGCAGCTCCGCGGGCGGATCGAGGCTGTTTTTT. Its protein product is CASSSAGGSRLFF. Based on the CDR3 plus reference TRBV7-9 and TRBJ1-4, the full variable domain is DTGVSQNPRHKITKRGQNVTFRCDPISEHNRLYWYRQTLGQGPEFLTYFQNEAQLEKSRLLSDRFSAERPKGSFSTLEIQRTEQGDSAMYLCASSSAGGSRLFFGSGTQLSVL.

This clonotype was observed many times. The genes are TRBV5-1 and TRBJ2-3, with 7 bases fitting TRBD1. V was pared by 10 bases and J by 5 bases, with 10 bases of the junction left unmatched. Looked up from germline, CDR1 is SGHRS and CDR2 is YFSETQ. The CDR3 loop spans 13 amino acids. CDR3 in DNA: TGCGCCGCCTCCCGGGACAGCCTAGATACGCAGTATTTT. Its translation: CAASRDSLDTQYF.

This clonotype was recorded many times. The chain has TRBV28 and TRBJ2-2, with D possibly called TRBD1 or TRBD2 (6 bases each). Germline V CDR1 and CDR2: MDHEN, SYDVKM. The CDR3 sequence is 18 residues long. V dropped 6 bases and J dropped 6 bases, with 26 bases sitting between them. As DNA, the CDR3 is TGTGCCAGCAGCACCCTTGTGGGGGGCCCACAACGGGCCGGGGAGCTGTTTTTT. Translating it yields CASSTLVGGPQRAGELFF.

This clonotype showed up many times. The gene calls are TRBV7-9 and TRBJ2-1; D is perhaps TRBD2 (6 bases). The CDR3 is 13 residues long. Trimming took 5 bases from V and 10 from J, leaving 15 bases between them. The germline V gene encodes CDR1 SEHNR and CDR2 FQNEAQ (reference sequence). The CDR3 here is CASSRSGPPEQFF. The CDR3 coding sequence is TGTGCCAGCAGCCGAAGCGGGCCCCCCGAGCAGTTCTTC.

DNA of the CDR3: TGCAGTGCTCTTAGACTGAGCAATCAGCCCCAGCATTTT. Translating gives CSALRLSNQPQHF. J is TRBJ1-5 and V is TRBV20-1; D gene uncertain. V lost 5 bases and J 1 base, leaving 9 bases between the germline ends. From germline, CDR1 is DFQATT and CDR2 SNEGSKA (reference sequence). CDR3 length: 13 amino acids.

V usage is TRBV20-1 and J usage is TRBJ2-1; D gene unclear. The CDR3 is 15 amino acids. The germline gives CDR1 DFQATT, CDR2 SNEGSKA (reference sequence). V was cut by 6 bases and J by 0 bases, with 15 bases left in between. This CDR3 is CSAAARPSSYNEQFF. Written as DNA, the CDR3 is TGCAGTGCCGCCGCCCGGCCGAGCTCCTACAATGAGCAGTTCTTC.

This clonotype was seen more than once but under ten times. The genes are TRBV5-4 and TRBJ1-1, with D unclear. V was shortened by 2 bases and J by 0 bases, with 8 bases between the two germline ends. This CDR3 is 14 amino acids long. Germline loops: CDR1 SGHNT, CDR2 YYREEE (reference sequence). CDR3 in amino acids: CASSLGSMNTEAFF. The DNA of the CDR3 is TGTGCCAGCAGCTTAGGCAGTATGAACACTGAAGCTTTCTTT.

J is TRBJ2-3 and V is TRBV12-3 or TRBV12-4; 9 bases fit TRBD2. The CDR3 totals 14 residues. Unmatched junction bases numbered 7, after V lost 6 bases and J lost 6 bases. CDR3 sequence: CASSSGTSSDTQYF. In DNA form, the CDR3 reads TGTGCCAGCAGCTCGGGGACTAGCTCCGATACGCAGTATTTT.

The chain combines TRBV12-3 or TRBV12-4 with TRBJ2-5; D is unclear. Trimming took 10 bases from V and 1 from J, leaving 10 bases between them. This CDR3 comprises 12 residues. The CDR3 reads CATLGFQETQYF. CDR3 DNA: TGTGCCACCCTGGGTTTCCAAGAGACCCAGTACTTC.

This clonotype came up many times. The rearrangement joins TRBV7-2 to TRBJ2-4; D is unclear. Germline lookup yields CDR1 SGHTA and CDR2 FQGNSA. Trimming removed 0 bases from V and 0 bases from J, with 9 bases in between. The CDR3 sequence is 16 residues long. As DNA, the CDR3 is TGTGCCAGCAGCTTAGCCTCACCACTAGCCAAAAACATTCAGTACTTC. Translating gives CASSLASPLAKNIQYF.